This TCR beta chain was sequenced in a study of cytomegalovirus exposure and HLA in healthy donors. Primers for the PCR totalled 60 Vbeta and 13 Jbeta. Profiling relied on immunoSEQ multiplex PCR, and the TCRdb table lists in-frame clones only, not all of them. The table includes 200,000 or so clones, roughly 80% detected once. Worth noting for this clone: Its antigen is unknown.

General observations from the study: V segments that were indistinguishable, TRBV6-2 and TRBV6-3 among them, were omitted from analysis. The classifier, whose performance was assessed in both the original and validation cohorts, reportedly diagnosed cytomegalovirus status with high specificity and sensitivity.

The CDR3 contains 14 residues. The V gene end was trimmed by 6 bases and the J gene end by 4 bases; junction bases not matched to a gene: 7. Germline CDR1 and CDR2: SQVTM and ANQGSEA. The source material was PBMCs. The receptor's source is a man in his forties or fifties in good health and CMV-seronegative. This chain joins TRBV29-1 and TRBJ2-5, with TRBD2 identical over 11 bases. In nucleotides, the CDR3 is TGCAGCGTCGGTAGGGGACTAGCGGTAGAGACCCAGTACTTC. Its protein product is CSVGRGLAVETQYF.